A single sample is the source of the 25 T cell receptor beta chains below, sequenced in a study of T cell responses to AZD1222 COVID-19 vaccine. The table came from immunoSEQ multiplex PCR; TCRdb's copy has only in-frame clones and leaves some out. The sample holds about 140,000 clones, 70% to 90% seen once. The sequences come from peripheral blood, collected on day 0 of AZD1222 vaccination. Receptors were obtained from an adult in good health.

The chain is built from TRBV6-6 and TRBJ2-1; TRBD2 aligns across 10 bases. The V segment lost 7 bases and the J segment 8 bases; nucleotides outside the gene matches: 11. CDR1 MNHNY and CDR2 SVGAGI come from the germline V gene (reference sequence). There are 15 residues in the CDR3. CDR3 protein: CASNLDSGGAYEQFF. The CDR3 DNA sequence: TGTGCCAGCAACCTAGACAGCGGGGGGGCATATGAGCAGTTCTTC.

This clone was detected a few times. This chain connects TRBV7-8 to TRBJ1-2, with D possibly TRBD1 on 5 matching bases. The V gene lost 5 bases and the J gene lost 4 bases, with 23 bases spanning the gap. Per the germline V gene, CDR1 is SGHVS and CDR2 is FQNEAQ. The CDR3 spans 17 residues. This CDR3 reads CASSIRDGEPPPYGYTF. The CDR3 bases are TGTGCCAGCAGCATCCGGGACGGAGAGCCCCCTCCCTATGGCTACACCTTC. The full variable domain, rest sourced from reference TRBV7-8 and TRBJ1-2, is GAGVSQSPRYKVAKRGQDVALRCDPISGHVSLFWYQQALGQGPEFLTYFQNEAQLDKSGLPSDRFFAERPEGSVSTLKIQRTQQEDSAVYLCASSIRDGEPPPYGYTFGSGTRLTVV.

The chain has TRBV4-1 and TRBJ2-7; 11 bases match TRBD2. The germline V gene has CDR1 MGHRA and CDR2 YSYEKL. The V gene end was trimmed by 0 bases and the J gene end by 9 bases; junction bases not matched to a gene: 13. The CDR3 is made up of 17 amino acids. The CDR3 DNA reads TGCGCCAGCAGCCAAGATTCGAGAGCTAGCGGGGGGAGTATGCAGTACTTC. Protein sequence: CASSQDSRASGGSMQYF.

This chain joins TRBV7-2 and TRBJ1-2, with D maybe TRBD1 (6 bases). The ends were cut back, 5 bases at V and 5 bases at J, with 15 bases in the middle. The CDR3 loop spans 14 amino acids. Germline-derived CDR1 and CDR2 are SGHTA and FQGNSA. The CDR3 loop reads CASSPGGRGYGYTF. CDR3 coding DNA: TGTGCCAGCAGCCCTGGGGGGCGGGGGTATGGCTACACCTTC.

The chain carries TRBV3-1 (or the pseudogene TRBV3-2) and TRBJ2-1; TRBD1 matches 9 bases. V shed 5 bases, J shed 1 base, and the junction held 3 bases outside the gene matches. CDR1 is LGHDT, CDR2 YNNKEL, per germline (reference sequence). The CDR3 totals 15 residues. In DNA, the CDR3 is TGTGCCAGCAGCAGGGGACAGGGATCCTACAATGAGCAGTTCTTC. Protein product: CASSRGQGSYNEQFF.

This clone was found once. The chain joins TRBV5-6 to TRBJ2-7; perhaps D is TRBD1 or TRBD2 (5 bases each). Germline assignment: CDR1 SGHDT and CDR2 YYEEEE. There are 14 residues in the CDR3. Trimming shortened V by 2 bases and J by 7 bases, and 16 bases separated the two germline ends. This CDR3 is CASSFGQGDDEQYF. In nucleotides, the CDR3 is TGTGCCAGCAGCTTTGGGCAGGGAGACGATGAGCAGTACTTC.

The V and J genes are TRBV13 and TRBJ1-4; D gene uncertain. Germline V gene lookup returns CDR1 PRHDT and CDR2 FYEKMQ (reference sequence). This CDR3 contains 15 residues. Trimming removed 0 bases at V and 4 bases at J, with 9 bases between. The CDR3 sequence is CASSLGGEFNEKLFF. The CDR3 DNA is TGTGCCAGCAGCTTAGGAGGAGAATTTAATGAAAAACTGTTTTTT.

CDR3 region: CASSSTGKTAFF. The CDR3 DNA sequence: TGTGCCAGCAGTTCGACAGGGAAGACAGCTTTCTTT. V and J are TRBV6-5 and TRBJ1-1; 7 nucleotides align to TRBD1. V lost 4 bases and J lost 10; bases outside the gene matches: 6. This CDR3 comprises 12 residues. Looked up from germline, CDR1 is MNHEY and CDR2 is SVGAGI.

The J gene is TRBJ2-7, the V gene TRBV28; 9 bases line up with TRBD1. This CDR3 has 15 residues. The V gene's germline CDR1 is MDHEN and CDR2 SYDVKM. V trimming: 6 bases; J trimming: 1 base; junction bases outside the gene matches: 7. CDR3 coding DNA: TGTGCCAGCAGGGGCTCGGGGACAGGGTCCTACGAGCAGTACTTC. This codes for CASRGSGTGSYEQYF.

This chain links TRBV16 with TRBJ2-3; the match to TRBD2 covers 10 bases. Trimming removed 0 bases from V and 11 bases from J; junction bases left unmatched: 5. The CDR3 has 14 amino acids. The germline CDR1 and CDR2 sequences are KGHSY and FQNENV. The DNA of the CDR3 is TGTGCCAGCAGCCAATCGCGGACTAGCGGTGTGCAGTATTTT. Encoded protein: CASSQSRTSGVQYF. The full variable domain, its missing parts supplied by reference TRBV16 and TRBJ2-3, is GEEVAQTPKHLVRGEGQKAKLYCAPIKGHSYVFWYQQVLKNEFKFLISFQNENVFDETGMPKERFSAKCLPNSPCSLEIQATKLEDSAVYFCASSQSRTSGVQYFGPGTRLTVL.

The rearrangement joins TRBV6-2 or TRBV6-3 to TRBJ2-1, with D perhaps TRBD2 (5 bases). Trimming pared 0 bases from V and 4 bases from J, leaving 10 bases between. The CDR3 contains 15 residues. Germline V gene lookup returns CDR1 MNHEY and CDR2 SVGEGT. The DNA of the CDR3 is TGTGCCAGCAGTTACTCACGGGATTCATACAATGAGCAGTTCTTC. Protein product: CASSYSRDSYNEQFF.

The sample holds many counts of this clone. The V call is TRBV14, the J call TRBJ2-1, with D possibly called TRBD1 or TRBD2 (6 bases each). The germline gives CDR1 SGHDN, CDR2 FVKESK. V was shortened by 1 base and J by 10 bases, with 14 bases between the two germline ends. This CDR3 has 14 amino acids. Here the CDR3 DNA reads TGTGCCAGCAGCCAAGGATCGGGGGCTAGGGAGCAGTTCTTC. It is translated as CASSQGSGAREQFF.

V is TRBV13 and J is TRBJ2-3; 8 bases match TRBD2. Germline CDR1 PRHDT, CDR2 FYEKMQ (reference sequence). The CDR3 spans 17 residues. V lost 4 bases and J lost 2; bases outside the gene matches: 11. Written as DNA, the CDR3 is TGTGCCAGCAGCTCTAGGGCGGGGGGACCAGCCACAGATACGCAGTATTTT. Residues: CASSSRAGGPATDTQYF.

This sequence joins TRBV2 and TRBJ1-5; no reliable D call. Trimming stripped 5 bases from V and 5 bases from J, with 10 bases between. The CDR3 is 13 residues long. Germline V gene lookup returns CDR1 SNHLY and CDR2 FYNNEI. The CDR3 is CASSYKLDQPQHF. The CDR3 region has the DNA TGTGCCAGCAGTTACAAGTTGGATCAGCCCCAGCATTTT.

The J gene is TRBJ2-7, the V gene TRBV9; D is uncertain. Trimming left V 0 bases short and J 12 bases short, with 19 bases between. CDR3 length: 14 amino acids. CDR1 is SGDLS and CDR2 is YYNGEE in the germline V gene. The CDR3 coding sequence is TGTGCCAGCAGCGTAGATCCCGTATCGGAGCGACCGTACTTC. Translating gives CASSVDPVSERPYF.

As to this clone: The same CDR3 arises from other DNA sequences in this sample as well. The chain is built from TRBV7-3 and TRBJ1-1; no reliable D call. V was trimmed by 2 bases and J by 2 bases, leaving 6 bases between them. The germline V gene encodes CDR1 SGHTA and CDR2 FQGTGA. The CDR3 is 13 residues long. The CDR3 here is CASSLGRNTEAFF. In nucleotides, the CDR3 is TGTGCCAGCAGCTTAGGGAGAAACACTGAAGCTTTCTTT. Supplemented by reference TRBV7-3 and TRBJ1-1, the full variable domain reads GAGVSQTPSNKVTEKGKYVELRCDPISGHTALYWYRQSLGQGPEFLIYFQGTGAADDSGLPNDRFFAVRPEGSVSTLKIQRTERGDSAVYLCASSLGRNTEAFFGQGTRLTVV.

The sample holds one count of this clone. The rearrangement links TRBV2 to TRBJ1-5; D is perhaps TRBD1 (5 bases). The CDR3 length is 13 residues. V was cut by 6 bases and J by 8 bases, with 14 bases left in between. CDR1 is SNHLY and CDR2 is FYNNEI in the germline V gene. The CDR3 nucleotides are TGTGCCAGCAGAAAGGGGACCGTGGAGCCCCAGCATTTT. Amino acid sequence: CASRKGTVEPQHF.

This clone has just one count. This chain uses TRBV29-1 with TRBJ2-5; a possible D gene is TRBD2 (5 bases). The CDR3 totals 14 residues. From germline, CDR1 is SQVTM and CDR2 ANQGSEA. Between the trimmed V and J ends, which lost 6 bases and 0 bases, there was a span of 14 bases. The CDR3 sequence is CSVPWGDYQETQYF. As DNA, the CDR3 is TGCAGCGTCCCCTGGGGAGACTACCAAGAGACCCAGTACTTC.

The chain uses TRBV19 and TRBJ1-5; unclear D gene. Germline V CDR1 and CDR2: LNHDA, SQIVND (reference sequence). The CDR3 is 14 amino acids. V lost 3 bases and J 2 bases, leaving 8 bases between the germline ends. The CDR3 region has the DNA TGTGCCAGTAGTATCGGCAACCGCAATCAGCCCCAGCATTTT. The encoded protein is CASSIGNRNQPQHF. The variable domain in full, with the rest retrieved from reference TRBV19 and TRBJ1-5, is DGGITQSPKYLFRKEGQNVTLSCEQNLNHDAMYWYRQDPGQGLRLIYYSQIVNDFQKGDIAEGYSVSREKKESFPLTVTSAQKNPTAFYLCASSIGNRNQPQHFGDGTRLSIL.

The chain carries TRBV7-6 and TRBJ2-7; D tentatively reads TRBD1 or TRBD2 (5 bases each). The germline gives CDR1 SGHVS, CDR2 FNYEAQ. The CDR3 is 15 residues long. V was shortened by 6 bases and J by 6 bases, with 21 bases between the two germline ends. The CDR3 DNA is TGTGCCAGCAGACGTAATAGTGGGGACGGAGCCGAGCAGTACTTC. Protein product: CASRRNSGDGAEQYF.

The CDR3 DNA reads as TGTGCCAGCTCACGGGGGGACCTGTATCAGCCCCAGCATTTT. It is translated as CASSRGDLYQPQHF. The chain links TRBV18 to TRBJ1-5; tentative D call: TRBD1 (5 bases). The V gene lost 4 bases and the J gene lost 5 bases, with 12 bases spanning the gap. Germline CDR1 KGHSH, CDR2 LQKENI. There are 14 residues in the CDR3.

The V call is TRBV7-3, the J call TRBJ1-6; 7 bases match TRBD1. Trimming removed 3 bases from V and 10 bases from J; junction bases left unmatched: 12. Germline CDR1 is SGHTA and CDR2 is FQGTGA. The CDR3 runs 16 residues. CDR3 sequence: CASSLTTGLPGSPLHF. CDR3 nucleotide sequence: TGTGCCAGCAGCTTGACGACAGGGCTGCCGGGGTCACCCCTCCACTTT.

This clone was seen a few times. V gene TRBV13 combines with J gene TRBJ2-7, with a weak D call TRBD1 (6 bases). The CDR3 is made up of 15 amino acids. Germline values: CDR1 PRHDT, CDR2 FYEKMQ (reference sequence). Trimming left V 8 bases short and J 2 bases short, with 19 bases between. The CDR3: CASRATGNPTYEQYF. DNA of the CDR3: TGTGCCAGCCGGGCAACAGGGAATCCTACCTACGAGCAGTACTTC.

The rearrangement links TRBV5-6 to TRBJ2-7; a possible D gene is TRBD1 (5 bases). Germline V gene lookup returns CDR1 SGHDT and CDR2 YYEEEE. CDR3 length: 13 residues. Trimming pared 2 bases from V and 0 bases from J, leaving 6 bases between. CDR3 nucleotides: TGTGCCAGCAGCTTAGGGGCCTCCTACGAGCAGTACTTC. The encoded protein is CASSLGASYEQYF.

This chain uses TRBV27 with TRBJ1-5; 9 bases match TRBD1. The CDR3 runs to 15 residues. CDR1 and CDR2 (germline): MNHEY, SMNVEV (reference sequence). The trim removed 5 bases at V and 5 bases at J, leaving 7 bases unmatched. The CDR3 region is CASSPRTGAYQPQHF. CDR3 bases: TGTGCCAGCAGTCCCCGGACAGGGGCCTATCAGCCCCAGCATTTT.